Listed here are 32 T cell receptor beta chains from one sample, sequenced in a study of Graves' ophthalmopathy and Graves' hyperthyroidism. The study amplified TCR beta CDR3 regions using RNA transcripts. The workflow started with a first-round RT-PCR run with HTBI primers and then moved on to a second-round multiplex PCR. Using its own MiXCR run on the multiplex PCR reads, TCRdb lists one record per CDR3 protein. This sample has about 740,000 distinct CDR3 sequences; 40% occur once, and the top ten carry less than 55%. The sequenced material came from peripheral blood. The receptors were gathered from an adult man with Graves' ophthalmopathy.

J is TRBJ1-1 and V is TRBV20-1; perhaps TRBD1 as D (5 bases). There are 16 residues in the CDR3. Germline V gene sequence: CDR1 DFQATT, CDR2 SNEGSKA (reference sequence). V gave up 4 bases and J gave up 0 bases, with 18 bases separating them. CDR3 sequence (DNA): TGCAGTGCTAAGGTGTCAGCCCGGGGGATGAACACTGAAGCTTTCTTT. Translation gives CSAKVSARGMNTEAFF.

For this clonotype: The junction shows a germline mismatch at one end, possibly a read error. This chain links TRBV29-1 with TRBJ2-5; TRBD1 or TRBD2 may be the D gene (5 bases each). The CDR3 consists of 14 residues. The V gene's germline CDR1 is SQVTM and CDR2 ANQGSEA. The CDR3 region is CSASTGAAEEAQYF. The CDR3 nucleotides are TGCAGTGCATCGACCGGGGCCGCGGAAGAGGCCCAGTACTTC.

The chain has TRBV24-1 and TRBJ2-2, with D perhaps given as TRBD1 or TRBD2 (5 bases each). Germline V lookup: CDR1 KGHDR, CDR2 SFDVKD. V gave up 4 bases and J gave up 2 bases, with 16 bases separating them. The CDR3 extends over 17 amino acids. CDR3 sequence (DNA): TGTGCCACCAGTGAAGCCGGGGCTATGGCAAACACCGGGGAGCTGTTTTTT. It yields the protein CATSEAGAMANTGELFF.

This clonotype came up a few times. The chain combines TRBV12-3 or TRBV12-4 with TRBJ1-5; unclear D gene. The CDR3 spans 17 residues. Deletions cut 2 bases from V and 1 base from J, with 15 bases between. The CDR3 DNA reads as TGTGCCAGCAGTTTAAAAGTCGGTTCTGGAAGCAATCAGCCCCAGCATTTT. It yields the protein CASSLKVGSGSNQPQHF.

Turning to this clonotype: This may be a read error, as it is one base from a much larger clone. The conserved final phenylalanine or tryptophan is absent from the CDR3, which likely points to a read error. J is TRBJ1-2 and V is TRBV2, with a weak D call TRBD1 (5 bases). The germline CDR1 and CDR2 sequences are SNHLY and FYNNEI. V was trimmed by 3 bases and J by 8 bases, leaving 13 bases between them. The CDR3 is 13 residues long. CDR3 sequence reads: CASSDSGGRGYTL. For the CDR3, the DNA is TGTGCCAGCAGTGATAGCGGGGGAAGAGGCTACACCCTC.

This clonotype was seen ten or more times. CDR3 sequence (DNA): TGTGCCAGCAGCTTATCATCAGGGCCTAATCAGCCCCAGCATTTT. Translating gives CASSLSSGPNQPQHF. The V call is TRBV7-6, the J call TRBJ1-5, with D maybe TRBD1 (5 bases). The CDR3 spans 15 residues. Germline values: CDR1 SGHVS, CDR2 FNYEAQ. The V end was cut by 2 bases, the J end by 4 bases, with 12 bases between.

This clonotype appeared many times. The J gene is TRBJ1-4, the V gene TRBV20-1, with D hard to call. This CDR3 is 10 amino acids long. Trimming left V 7 bases short and J 7 bases short, with 7 bases between. Germline loops: CDR1 DFQATT, CDR2 SNEGSKA (reference sequence). In DNA, the CDR3 is TGCAGTGTTGCGGGTGAAAAACTGTTTTTT. Translating gives CSVAGEKLFF.

This clonotype was counted many times. This chain links TRBV10-3 with TRBJ1-1, with 8 bases aligning to TRBD1. V was pared by 4 bases and J by 7 bases, with 5 bases of the junction left unmatched. This CDR3 region has 13 residues. Germline V CDR1 and CDR2: ENHRY, SYGVKD. CDR3 sequence: CAISADRAFEAFF. The CDR3 nucleotides are TGTGCCATCAGTGCGGACAGGGCATTTGAAGCTTTCTTT.

This chain connects TRBV19 to TRBJ2-7; 8 bases agree with TRBD1. Germline lookup yields CDR1 LNHDA and CDR2 SQIVND (reference sequence). CDR3 length: 15 residues. The ends lost 4 bases at V and 6 bases at J; junction bases unmatched: 11. CDR3 region: CASSNAGTGSGEQYF. CDR3 DNA: TGTGCCAGTAGTAACGCCGGGACAGGTTCCGGCGAGCAGTACTTC. Combining the CDR3 with reference TRBV19 and TRBJ2-7 gives the whole variable domain DGGITQSPKYLFRKEGQNVTLSCEQNLNHDAMYWYRQDPGQGLRLIYYSQIVNDFQKGDIAEGYSVSREKKESFPLTVTSAQKNPTAFYLCASSNAGTGSGEQYFGPGTRLTVT.

This CDR3 reads CASTSFGSGGGVHEQYF. The CDR3 region has the DNA TGTGCCAGCACCTCTTTTGGGAGCGGGGGTGGCGTCCACGAGCAGTACTTC. The rearrangement joins TRBV16 to TRBJ2-7; TRBD2 agrees at 8 bases. Trimming at V came to 7 bases and at J to 5 bases, leaving 19 bases not matched to a gene. Germline V gene lookup returns CDR1 KGHSY and CDR2 FQNENV. The CDR3 loop spans 17 amino acids.

V is TRBV25-1 and J is TRBJ1-1; 9 bases map to TRBD1. The germline V gene encodes CDR1 MGHDK and CDR2 SYGVNS. There are 15 residues in the CDR3. V was clipped by 6 bases and J by 3 bases; unmatched bases: 8. DNA of the CDR3: TGTGCCAGCAGCCCCCGGACAGGGGAGTACACTGAAGCTTTCTTT. The encoded protein is CASSPRTGEYTEAFF. Filled out from reference TRBV25-1 and TRBJ1-1, the complete variable domain reads EADIYQTPRYLVIGTGKKITLECSQTMGHDKMYWYQQDPGMELHLIHYSYGVNSTEKGDLSSESTVSRIRTEHFPLTLESARPSHTSQYLCASSPRTGEYTEAFFGQGTRLTVV.

This chain joins TRBV29-1 and TRBJ2-7; TRBD2 aligns across 12 bases. CDR3 length equals 14 residues. Germline V gene data show CDR1 as SQVTM and CDR2 as ANQGSEA. Losses at the gene ends were 6 bases for V and 7 bases for J; bases not matched to a gene: 10. CDR3 DNA: TGCAGCGTAGGCGGACTAGCGGGACGGAATGAGCAGTACTTC. It is translated as CSVGGLAGRNEQYF.

The chain's CDR3 is CASSPGTAGASPLHF. The CDR3, as DNA: TGTGCCAGCTCACCAGGGACGGCGGGAGCTTCACCCCTCCACTTT. J is TRBJ1-6 and V is TRBV25-1; D perhaps matches TRBD1 (5 bases). Trimming removed 8 bases at V and 9 bases at J, with 20 bases between. CDR3 size: 15 residues. Germline CDR1 is MGHDK and CDR2 is SYGVNS.

This sequence joins TRBV29-1 and TRBJ1-2; 9 bases agree with TRBD1. This CDR3 contains 11 residues. V shed 5 bases and J 8 bases; nucleotides not matched to a gene: 3. Germline assignment: CDR1 SQVTM and CDR2 ANQGSEA. The CDR3 sequence is CSVSTGGGYTF. The CDR3 DNA reads as TGCAGCGTTTCGACAGGGGGGGGCTACACCTTC.

The gene calls are TRBV4-3 and TRBJ2-2; no definite D call. The V gene's germline CDR1 is LGHNA and CDR2 YSLEER. Trimming left V 5 bases short and J 0 bases short, with 16 bases between. The CDR3 is made up of 17 amino acids. For the CDR3, the DNA is TGCGCCAGCAGCTTGGAGTCCCCGTCGTCGAACACCGGGGAGCTGTTTTTT. Residues: CASSLESPSSNTGELFF.

V usage is TRBV29-1 and J usage is TRBJ1-6, with 11 positions matching TRBD1. The V gene's germline CDR1 is SQVTM and CDR2 ANQGSEA. The ends lost 8 bases at V and 9 bases at J; junction bases unmatched: 3. This CDR3 contains 12 residues. CDR3 DNA sequence: TGCAGCCCGGACAGGGGGCGTTCACCCCTCCACTTT. Amino acids: CSPDRGRSPLHF.

The chain recombines TRBV29-1 with TRBJ1-2; D might be TRBD1 (6 bases). Germline V gene data show CDR1 as SQVTM and CDR2 as ANQGSEA. This CDR3 comprises 12 residues. V gave up 8 bases and J gave up 5 bases, with 15 bases separating them. CDR3 DNA: TGCAGCTCCCAGGGGCAGGGTTATGGCTACACCTTC. The encoded protein is CSSQGQGYGYTF. Using reference TRBV29-1 and TRBJ1-2 for the parts outside the CDR3, the full variable domain is SAVISQKPSRDICQRGTSLTIQCQVDSQVTMMFWYRQQPGQSLTLIATANQGSEATYESGFVIDKFPISRPNLTFSTLTVSNMSPEDSSIYLCSSQGQGYGYTFGSGTRLTVV.

This clonotype was found many times. The J gene is TRBJ1-5, the V gene TRBV19; 7 bases map to TRBD1. V was clipped by 5 bases and J by 7 bases; unmatched bases: 8. The germline V gene has CDR1 LNHDA and CDR2 SQIVND (reference sequence). This CDR3 spans 14 amino acids. CDR3 in amino acids: CASSSRQGWQPQHF. As DNA, the CDR3 is TGTGCCAGTAGTTCTCGACAGGGTTGGCAGCCCCAGCATTTT.

The CDR3: CASSRGQGTGWYEKLFF. The DNA of the CDR3 is TGTGCCAGCAGTAGGGGACAGGGAACTGGATGGTACGAAAAACTGTTTTTT. The gene calls are TRBV25-1 and TRBJ1-4; 9 bases are a match to TRBD1. Trimming removed 5 bases from V and 8 bases from J; junction bases left unmatched: 15. Germline lookup yields CDR1 MGHDK and CDR2 SYGVNS. This CDR3 region has 17 residues.

The chain recombines TRBV2 with TRBJ1-2, with 7 nucleotides matching TRBD1. This CDR3 is 14 amino acids long. Germline values: CDR1 SNHLY, CDR2 FYNNEI. Trimming cost V 2 bases and J 2 bases; bases outside gene matches: 2. DNA of the CDR3: TGTGCCAGCAGTGAAATGACAGGGAACTATGGCTACACCTTC. This codes for CASSEMTGNYGYTF.

This chain joins TRBV20-1 and TRBJ1-5, with D possibly matching TRBD1 (6 bases). Germline assignment: CDR1 DFQATT and CDR2 SNEGSKA (reference sequence). This CDR3 region has 14 residues. Trimming removed 4 bases at V and 4 bases at J, with 14 bases between. The CDR3 DNA follows: TGCAGTGCTAAACAGCCGGACAGTAATCAGCCCCAGCATTTT. Its translation: CSAKQPDSNQPQHF.

To note about this clonotype: Being one base from a much bigger clone, this may be a read error. The missing conserved phenylalanine or tryptophan at the end of this CDR3 makes a read error likely. The V call is TRBV10-3, the J call TRBJ1-2; D is unresolved. Between the trimmed V and J ends, which lost 10 bases and 8 bases, there was a span of 26 bases. This CDR3 is 15 amino acids long. Germline-derived CDR1 and CDR2 are ENHRY and SYGVKD. The CDR3 spells CASSLLNSRNHGYTL. CDR3 DNA: TGTGCCAGCAGCCTCTTGAACAGTCGAAACCACGGCTACACCCTC.

This clonotype appeared many times. This rearrangement joins TRBV6-5 to TRBJ1-1; 7 nucleotides agree with TRBD1. Germline-derived CDR1 and CDR2 are MNHEY and SVGAGI. The V and J ends lost 6 bases and 5 bases, in that order; junction bases with no gene match: 9. This CDR3 has 14 amino acids. CDR3 bases: TGTGCCAGCAGGCACGGACAGGTCAAAACTGAAGCTTTCTTT. It yields the protein CASRHGQVKTEAFF.

V gene TRBV2 combines with J gene TRBJ1-1; D gene ambiguous. V was cut by 6 bases and J by 4 bases, with 15 bases left in between. Germline values: CDR1 SNHLY, CDR2 FYNNEI. The CDR3 runs 14 residues. As DNA, the CDR3 is TGTGCCAGCAGCGTCCCCGACATAAGCACTGAAGCTTTCTTT. Translated: CASSVPDISTEAFF.

Of note for this clonotype: Possible read error: a much larger clone is one base away. Lacking the conserved final phenylalanine or tryptophan, this CDR3 likely reflects a read error. Written as DNA, the CDR3 is TGTGCCAGCAGCTTACAGGGCGGATCCGAGCAGTACCTC. It is translated as CASSLQGGSEQYL. The chain links TRBV7-9 to TRBJ2-7, with a possible D match to TRBD1 (5 bases). Germline V CDR1 and CDR2: SEHNR, FQNEAQ (reference sequence). This CDR3 has 13 amino acids. Deletions cut 2 bases from V and 6 bases from J, with 11 bases between.

This chain's CDR3 is CASSPQGRIGGYTF. The CDR3 DNA is TGTGCCAGCAGCCCGCAGGGGCGAATAGGTGGCTACACCTTC. V usage is TRBV10-3 and J usage is TRBJ1-2; D might be TRBD1 (6 bases). CDR3 length: 14 amino acids. The V gene's germline CDR1 is ENHRY and CDR2 SYGVKD. V lost 10 bases to trimming and J lost 7 bases, with 22 bases between them.

This clonotype was detected once. A much more abundant neighbour one base away suggests this may be a read error. The chain recombines TRBV2 with TRBJ2-7, with D possibly TRBD1 on 6 matching bases. Germline CDR1 and CDR2: SNHLY and FYNNEI. V was trimmed by 4 bases and J by 7 bases, leaving 17 bases between them. This CDR3 is built from 14 residues. As DNA, the CDR3 is TGTGCCAGCAGTGGAGACTGGGGGCGGAAGGAGCAGTACTTC. It encodes CASSGDWGRKEQYF.

The chain joins TRBV7-9 to TRBJ1-1; the D is unclear. This CDR3 contains 14 residues. Between the trimmed V and J ends, which lost 4 bases and 9 bases, there was a span of 18 bases. The germline V gene encodes CDR1 SEHNR and CDR2 FQNEAQ (reference sequence). The CDR3 sequence: CASSSSEALAKAFF. The CDR3 coding sequence is TGTGCCAGCAGCTCTAGTGAAGCTCTTGCGAAAGCTTTCTTT.

This clonotype was observed a handful of times. The CDR3 coding sequence is TGTGCCAGCAGTTACAGGGTAGACAATTCACCCCTCCACTTT. It codes for CASSYRVDNSPLHF. This chain uses TRBV2 with TRBJ1-6, with a weak D call TRBD1 (6 bases). V was shortened by 5 bases and J by 7 bases, with 12 bases between the two germline ends. The V gene's germline CDR1 is SNHLY and CDR2 FYNNEI. CDR3 size: 14 residues. Complete variable domain (other parts from reference TRBV2 and TRBJ1-6): EPEVTQTPSHQVTQMGQEVILRCVPISNHLYFYWYRQILGQKVEFLVSFYNNEISEKSEIFDDQFSVERPDGSNFTLKIRSTKLEDSAMYFCASSYRVDNSPLHFGNGTRLTVT.

Concerning this clonotype itself: A read error is possible here, since a much larger clone lies one base away. Because it lacks the conserved phenylalanine or tryptophan at the end, this CDR3 is likely a read error. The chain recombines TRBV25-1 with TRBJ2-7, with 9 bases matching TRBD2. CDR1 MGHDK and CDR2 SYGVNS come from the germline V gene. Germline trimming cut 6 bases from V and 3 bases from J; bases unmatched to any gene: 6. This CDR3 region has 14 residues. The CDR3 is CASSLGLAVYEQYL. CDR3 DNA: TGTGCCAGCAGCTTGGGACTAGCTGTCTACGAGCAGTACTTG.

Only a few counts were recorded for this clonotype. This sequence joins TRBV7-6 and TRBJ2-3, with 10 bases lining up with TRBD2. The CDR3 has 15 amino acids. J lost 4 bases, V lost 1 base, and 2 bases had no gene match. Germline lookup yields CDR1 SGHVS and CDR2 FNYEAQ. The CDR3, as DNA: TGTGCCAGCAGCTTAGATCTAGCGGGGGCAGATACGCAGTATTTT. Translating it yields CASSLDLAGADTQYF.

Only a few counts were recorded for this clonotype. The gene calls are TRBV28 and TRBJ2-7, with 8 bases aligning to TRBD1. Germline values: CDR1 MDHEN, CDR2 SYDVKM. Losses at the gene ends were 7 bases for V and 5 bases for J; bases not matched to a gene: 10. This CDR3 has 14 amino acids. The CDR3 loop reads CASTKDRVRNEQYF. As DNA, the CDR3 is TGTGCCAGCACCAAGGACAGGGTGCGCAACGAGCAGTACTTC. Supplemented by reference TRBV28 and TRBJ2-7, the full variable domain reads DVKVTQSSRYLVKRTGEKVFLECVQDMDHENMFWYRQDPGLGLRLIYFSYDVKMKEKGDIPEGYSVSREKKERFSLILESASTNQTSMYLCASTKDRVRNEQYFGPGTRLTVT.